This paragraph covers one T cell receptor beta chain sequence. In this sample, this clonotype turned up many times. The target of this receptor is not known. One base away there is no much larger clone; base qualities are not given. Including the terminal cysteine and phenylalanine, the CDR3 comprises 13 residues. Only CDR3 DNA is held: 39 bases, read in frame from base 1. Germline trimming: 8 bases from V, 5 bases from J; junction bases outside gene matches: 7. The germline V gene supplies CDR1 MNHNS and CDR2 SASEGT. The time point label, read with the paper, signifies: day 60 (about 2 months) after transplantation. The meaning of the sample's treatment or condition label: allogeneic hematopoietic cell transplantation with graft depleted of TCRalphabeta T cells and CD19 B cells. TCRalphabeta/CD19-depleted allogeneic hematopoietic cell grafts were given to the transplant recipients, all of whom were children.

The data were obtained in a study of T-cell reconstitution after alpha-beta-depleted transplantation in children (dated by TCRdb to 2016 to 2018). Study-wide context: T-cell immune reconstitution after TCRalphabeta/CD19-depleted allogeneic hematopoietic cell transplantation in children was quantitatively tracked in the study by means of TCR repertoire profiling. Overall study outcomes, separate from this receptor: Hyperexpanded clone frequencies declined over subsequent months; after one year, T-cell counts and TCRbeta diversity were mostly attributed to newly produced T cells. Apparently early alphabetaT-cell count recovery about two months after transplant reportedly relied on only several hundred rapidly expanded clones derived from non-depleted graft cells. In some patients, the high TCRbeta diversity seen at day 60 was put down to recipient T cells and intrathymic progenitors that had survived conditioning.

Libraries were built with PCR. TCRdb shows the sequencer as Illumina HiSeq 2500. TCR libraries were prepared with molecular barcoding, using unique molecular identifiers to normalize TCRbeta repertoire quantification. TCRdb reprocessed the public reads (quality trimming at Q25 with fastp, clone calling with MiXCR) and kept in-frame beta chains. Rows merge per CDR3 protein into single entries with the most common DNA and genes. The sample table contains over 25,000 distinct CDR3 sequences; only one count was recorded for 6.4% of them. The top ten clones comprise about a quarter of the sample. The sequence came from a child in the first two years of life who had a stem cell transplant for acute myeloid leukemia, so the T cells may come from the graft donor. The chain uses TRBV6-1 and TRBJ2-5, and 8 junctional nucleotides match TRBD1. This material consisted of peripheral blood, taken 60 days after TCRalphabeta/CD19-depleted stem cell transplant. This receptor carries the CDR3 CASRGRGHETQYF. The nucleotide sequence reads as follows: TGTGCCAGCCGGGGCAGGGGGCATGAGACCCAGTACTTC.